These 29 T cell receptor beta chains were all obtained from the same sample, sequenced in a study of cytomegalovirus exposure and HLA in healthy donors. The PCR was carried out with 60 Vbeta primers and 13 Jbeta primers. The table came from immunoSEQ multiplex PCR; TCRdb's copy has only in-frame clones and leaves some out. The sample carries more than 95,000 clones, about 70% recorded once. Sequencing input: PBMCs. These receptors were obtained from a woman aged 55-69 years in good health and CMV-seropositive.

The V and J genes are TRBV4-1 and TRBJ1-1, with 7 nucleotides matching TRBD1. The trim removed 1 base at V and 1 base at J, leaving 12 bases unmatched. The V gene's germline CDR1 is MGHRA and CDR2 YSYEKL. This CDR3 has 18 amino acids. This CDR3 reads CASSQGWIRTGPNTEAFF. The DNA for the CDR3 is TGCGCCAGCAGCCAAGGTTGGATTAGGACAGGACCGAACACTGAAGCTTTCTTT.

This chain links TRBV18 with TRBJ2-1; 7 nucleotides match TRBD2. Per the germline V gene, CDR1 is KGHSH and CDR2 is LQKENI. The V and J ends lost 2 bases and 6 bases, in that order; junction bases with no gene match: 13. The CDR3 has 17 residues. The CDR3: CASSPGGRALQSNEQFF. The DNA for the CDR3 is TGTGCCAGCTCACCAGGAGGGAGGGCCCTCCAATCCAATGAGCAGTTCTTC. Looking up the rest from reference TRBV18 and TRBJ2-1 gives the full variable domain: NAGVMQNPRHLVRRRGQEARLRCSPMKGHSHVYWYRQLPEEGLKFMVYLQKENIIDESGMPKERFSAEFPKEGPSILRIQQVVRGDSAAYFCASSPGGRALQSNEQFFGPGTRLTVL.

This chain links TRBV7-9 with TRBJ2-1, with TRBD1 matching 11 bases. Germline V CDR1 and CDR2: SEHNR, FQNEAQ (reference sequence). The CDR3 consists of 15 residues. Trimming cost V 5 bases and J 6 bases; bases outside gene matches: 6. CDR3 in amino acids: CASSTGQGAFNEQFF. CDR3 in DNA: TGTGCCAGCAGCACCGGACAGGGGGCATTCAATGAGCAGTTCTTC.

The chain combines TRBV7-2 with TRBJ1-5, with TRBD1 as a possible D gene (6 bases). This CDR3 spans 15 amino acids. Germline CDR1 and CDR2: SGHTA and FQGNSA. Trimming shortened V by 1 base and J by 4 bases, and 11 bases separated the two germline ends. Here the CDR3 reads CASSLEQGRNQPQHF. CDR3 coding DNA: TGTGCCAGCAGCTTAGAACAGGGTCGGAATCAGCCCCAGCATTTT. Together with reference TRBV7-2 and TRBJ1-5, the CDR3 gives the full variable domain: GAGVSQSPSNKVTEKGKDVELRCDPISGHTALYWYRQSLGQGLEFLIYFQGNSAPDKSGLPSDRFSAERTGGSVSTLTIQRTQQEDSAVYLCASSLEQGRNQPQHFGDGTRLSIL.

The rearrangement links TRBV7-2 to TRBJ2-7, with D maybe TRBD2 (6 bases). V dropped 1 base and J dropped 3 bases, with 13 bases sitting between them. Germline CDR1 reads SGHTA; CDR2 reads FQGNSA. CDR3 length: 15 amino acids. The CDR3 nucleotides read TGTGCCAGCAGCTTAGGAAGTAGCGGTGACTACGAGCAGTACTTC. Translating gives CASSLGSSGDYEQYF.

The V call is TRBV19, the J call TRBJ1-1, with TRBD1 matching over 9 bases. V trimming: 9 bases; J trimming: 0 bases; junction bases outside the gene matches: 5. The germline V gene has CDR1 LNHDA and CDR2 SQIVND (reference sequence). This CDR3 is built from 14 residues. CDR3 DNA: TGTGCCAGCGGGACAGGGTTTTTGAACACTGAAGCTTTCTTT. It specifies CASGTGFLNTEAFF.

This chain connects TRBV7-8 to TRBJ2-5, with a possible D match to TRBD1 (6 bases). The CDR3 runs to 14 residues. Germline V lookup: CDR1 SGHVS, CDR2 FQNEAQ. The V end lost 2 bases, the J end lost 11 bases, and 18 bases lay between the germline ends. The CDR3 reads CASSLKGRGGEQYF. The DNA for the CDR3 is TGTGCCAGCAGCTTAAAAGGCAGGGGTGGTGAGCAGTACTTC.

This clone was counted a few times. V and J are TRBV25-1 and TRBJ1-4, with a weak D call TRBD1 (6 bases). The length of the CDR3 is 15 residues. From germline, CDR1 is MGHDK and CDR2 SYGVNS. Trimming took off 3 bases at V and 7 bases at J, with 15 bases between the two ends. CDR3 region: CASSESGGYSEKLFF. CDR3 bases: TGTGCCAGCAGTGAGTCGGGGGGCTATAGTGAAAAACTGTTTTTT.

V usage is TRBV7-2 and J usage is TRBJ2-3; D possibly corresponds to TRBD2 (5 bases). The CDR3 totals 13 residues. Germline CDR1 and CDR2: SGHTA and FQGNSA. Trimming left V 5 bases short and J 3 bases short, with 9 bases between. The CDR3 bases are TGTGCCAGCAGCGGGAGTTGGACAGATACGCAGTATTTT. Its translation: CASSGSWTDTQYF.

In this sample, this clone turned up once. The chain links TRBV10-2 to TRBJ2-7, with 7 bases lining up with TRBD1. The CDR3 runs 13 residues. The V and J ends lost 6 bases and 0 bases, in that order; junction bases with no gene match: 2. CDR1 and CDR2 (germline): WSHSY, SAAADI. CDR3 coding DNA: TGCGCCAGCAGAGGGACAGACTCCTACGAGCAGTACTTC. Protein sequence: CASRGTDSYEQYF.

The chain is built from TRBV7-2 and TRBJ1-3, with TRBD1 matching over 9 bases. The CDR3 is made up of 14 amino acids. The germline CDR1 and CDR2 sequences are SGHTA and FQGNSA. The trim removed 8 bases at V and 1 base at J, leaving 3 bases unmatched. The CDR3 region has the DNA TGTGCCAGCCGGGACAGGGAATCTGGAAACACCATATATTTT. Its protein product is CASRDRESGNTIYF.

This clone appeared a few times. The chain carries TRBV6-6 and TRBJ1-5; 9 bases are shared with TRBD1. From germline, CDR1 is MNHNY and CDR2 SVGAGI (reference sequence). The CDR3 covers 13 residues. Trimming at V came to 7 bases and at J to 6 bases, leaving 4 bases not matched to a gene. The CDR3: CASNTGGGQPQHF. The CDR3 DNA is TGTGCCAGCAACACAGGGGGCGGTCAGCCCCAGCATTTT.

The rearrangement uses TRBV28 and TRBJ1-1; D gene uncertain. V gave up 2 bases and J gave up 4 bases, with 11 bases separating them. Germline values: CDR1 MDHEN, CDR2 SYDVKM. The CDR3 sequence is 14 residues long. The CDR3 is CASSLGGHPTEAFF. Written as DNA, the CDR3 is TGTGCCAGCAGTTTAGGAGGGCATCCCACTGAAGCTTTCTTT.

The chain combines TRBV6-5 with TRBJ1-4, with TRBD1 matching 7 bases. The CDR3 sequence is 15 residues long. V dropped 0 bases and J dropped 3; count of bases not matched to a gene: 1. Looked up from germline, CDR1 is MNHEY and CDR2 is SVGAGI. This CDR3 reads CASSYSGGPNEKLFF. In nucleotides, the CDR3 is TGTGCCAGCAGTTACTCAGGGGGCCCTAATGAAAAACTGTTTTTT.

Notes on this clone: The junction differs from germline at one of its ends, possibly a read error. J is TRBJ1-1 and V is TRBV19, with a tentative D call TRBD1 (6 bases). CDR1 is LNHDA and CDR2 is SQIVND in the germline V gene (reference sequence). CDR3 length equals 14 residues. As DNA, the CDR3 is TGTGCCAGTAGCATAGGGGGAGGTTTGACTGAAGCTTTCTTT. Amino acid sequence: CASSIGGGLTEAFF. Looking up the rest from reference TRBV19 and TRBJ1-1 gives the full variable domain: DGGITQSPKYLFRKEGQNVTLSCEQNLNHDAMYWYRQDPGQGLRLIYYSQIVNDFQKGDIAEGYSVSREKKESFPLTVTSAQKNPTAFYLCASSIGGGLTEAFFGQGTRLTVV.

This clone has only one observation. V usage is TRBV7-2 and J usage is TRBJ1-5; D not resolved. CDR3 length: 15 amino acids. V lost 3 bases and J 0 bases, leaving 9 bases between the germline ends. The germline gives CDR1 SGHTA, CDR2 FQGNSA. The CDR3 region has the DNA TGTGCCAGCAGCTTGGGCATCTATAGCAATCAGCCCCAGCATTTT. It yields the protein CASSLGIYSNQPQHF.

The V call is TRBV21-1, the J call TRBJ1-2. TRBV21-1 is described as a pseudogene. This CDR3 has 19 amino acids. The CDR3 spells CASSKGGRSGGLSYYGYTF. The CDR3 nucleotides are TGTGCCAGCAGCAAAGGGGGGCGCAGCGGGGGTTTGTCCTACTATGGCTACACCTTC.

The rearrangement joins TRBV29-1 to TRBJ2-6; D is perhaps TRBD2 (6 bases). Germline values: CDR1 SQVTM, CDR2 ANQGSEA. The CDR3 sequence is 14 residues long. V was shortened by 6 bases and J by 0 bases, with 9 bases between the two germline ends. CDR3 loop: CSVDGSSGANVLTF. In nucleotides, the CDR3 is TGCAGCGTGGACGGGAGCTCTGGGGCCAACGTCCTGACTTTC.

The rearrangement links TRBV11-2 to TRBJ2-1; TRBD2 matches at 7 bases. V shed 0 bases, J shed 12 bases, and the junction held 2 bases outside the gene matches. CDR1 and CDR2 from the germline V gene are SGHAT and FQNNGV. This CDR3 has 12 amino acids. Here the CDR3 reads CASSLEGRGQFF. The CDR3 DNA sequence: TGTGCCAGCAGCTTAGAAGGGAGGGGGCAGTTCTTC.

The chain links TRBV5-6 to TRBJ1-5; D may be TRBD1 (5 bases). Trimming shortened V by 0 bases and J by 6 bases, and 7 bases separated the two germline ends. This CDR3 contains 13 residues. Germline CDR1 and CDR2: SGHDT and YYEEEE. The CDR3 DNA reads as TGTGCCAGCAGCTTGGGACAGATTCAGCCCCAGCATTTT. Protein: CASSLGQIQPQHF.

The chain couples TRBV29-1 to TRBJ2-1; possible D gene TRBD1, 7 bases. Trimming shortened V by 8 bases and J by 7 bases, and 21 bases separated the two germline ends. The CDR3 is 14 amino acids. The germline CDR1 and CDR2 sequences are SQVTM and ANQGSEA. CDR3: CSLRLGQGGNEQFF. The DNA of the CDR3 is TGCAGCCTCCGCTTGGGGCAGGGGGGAAATGAGCAGTTCTTC.

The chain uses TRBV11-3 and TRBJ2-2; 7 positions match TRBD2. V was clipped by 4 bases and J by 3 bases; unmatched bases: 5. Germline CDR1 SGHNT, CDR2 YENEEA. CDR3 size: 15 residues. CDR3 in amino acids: CASSSGLEHTGELFF. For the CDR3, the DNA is TGTGCCAGCAGCTCCGGACTAGAGCACACCGGGGAGCTGTTTTTT.

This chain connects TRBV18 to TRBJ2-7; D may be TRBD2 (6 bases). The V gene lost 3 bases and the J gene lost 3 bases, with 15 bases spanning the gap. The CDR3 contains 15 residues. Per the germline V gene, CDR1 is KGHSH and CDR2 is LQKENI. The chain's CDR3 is CASSPAGGALYEQYF. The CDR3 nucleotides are TGTGCCAGCTCACCGGCGGGCGGGGCCCTCTACGAGCAGTACTTC.

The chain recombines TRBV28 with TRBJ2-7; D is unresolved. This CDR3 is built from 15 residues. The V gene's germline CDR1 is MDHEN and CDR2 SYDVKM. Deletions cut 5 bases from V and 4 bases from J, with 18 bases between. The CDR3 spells CASSPSTRWAYEQYF. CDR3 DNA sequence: TGTGCCAGCAGTCCCTCAACACGCTGGGCATACGAGCAGTACTTC.

The CDR3: CASSLAYRTVSNTEAFF. In DNA, the CDR3 is TGCGCCAGCAGCTTGGCCTATCGGACAGTTTCGAACACTGAAGCTTTCTTT. The chain has TRBV5-1 and TRBJ1-1; D is perhaps TRBD1 (6 bases). Germline V lookup: CDR1 SGHRS, CDR2 YFSETQ. V dropped 0 bases and J dropped 1 base, with 16 bases sitting between them. CDR3 size: 17 residues.

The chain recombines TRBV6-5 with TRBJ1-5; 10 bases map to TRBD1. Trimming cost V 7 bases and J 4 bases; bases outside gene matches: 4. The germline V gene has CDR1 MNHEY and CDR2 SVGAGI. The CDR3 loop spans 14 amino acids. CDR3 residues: CASTPGQGNQPQHF. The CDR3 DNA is TGTGCCAGCACCCCGGGACAGGGGAATCAGCCCCAGCATTTT.

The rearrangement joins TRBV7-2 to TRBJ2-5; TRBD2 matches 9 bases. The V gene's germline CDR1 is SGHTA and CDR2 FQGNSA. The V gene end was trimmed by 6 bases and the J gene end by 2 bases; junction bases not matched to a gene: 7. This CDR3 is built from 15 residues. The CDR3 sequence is CASRFGLASQETQYF. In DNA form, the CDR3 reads TGTGCCAGCAGATTTGGACTAGCGTCGCAAGAGACCCAGTACTTC. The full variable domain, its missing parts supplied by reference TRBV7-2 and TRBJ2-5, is GAGVSQSPSNKVTEKGKDVELRCDPISGHTALYWYRQSLGQGLEFLIYFQGNSAPDKSGLPSDRFSAERTGGSVSTLTIQRTQQEDSAVYLCASRFGLASQETQYFGPGTRLLVL.

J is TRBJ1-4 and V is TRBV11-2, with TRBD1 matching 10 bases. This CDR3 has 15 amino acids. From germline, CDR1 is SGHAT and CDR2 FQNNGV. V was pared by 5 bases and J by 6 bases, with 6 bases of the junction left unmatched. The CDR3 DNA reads TGTGCCAGCAGCCGGGACAGGGGAAGGGATGAAAAACTGTTTTTT. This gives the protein CASSRDRGRDEKLFF.

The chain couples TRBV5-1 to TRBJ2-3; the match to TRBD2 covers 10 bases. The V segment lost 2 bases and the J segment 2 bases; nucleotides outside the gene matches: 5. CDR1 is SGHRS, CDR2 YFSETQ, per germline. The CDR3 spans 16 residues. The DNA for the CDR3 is TGCGCCAGCAGCTTCCGGCTAGCGGGGGCCACAGATACGCAGTATTTT. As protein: CASSFRLAGATDTQYF. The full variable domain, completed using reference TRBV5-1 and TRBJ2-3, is KAGVTQTPRYLIKTRGQQVTLSCSPISGHRSVSWYQQTPGQGLQFLFEYFSETQRNKGNFPGRFSGRQFSNSRSEMNVSTLELGDSALYLCASSFRLAGATDTQYFGPGTRLTVL.